This TCR beta chain was profiled in a study of a mutant IDH1 vaccine in newly diagnosed glioma (dated by TCRdb to about 2021). A note on the overall study: Vaccination began 4-6 weeks after radiotherapy alone, or alongside temozolomide cycles in the chemotherapy-containing groups. Of the roughly 32 patients who were treated, around 60% were male and approximately 40% were female, and the mean age was roughly 40 years. The week-35 safety follow-up took place at visit V12, and the week-47 end of study took place at visit V13. Longitudinal TCRB deep sequencing was performed for 25 to 30 treated patients wherever samples were available for exploratory analyses. Prior to enrollment, standard therapy consisting of radiotherapy alone, temozolomide alone, or radiochemotherapy with temozolomide had been administered to patients, with the combination being received by most patients. Six visits were used for peripheral blood collection: V03 (baseline), V05, V07, V10, V12 and V13. General findings and caveats noted by the study authors: Availability determined which PBMC samples were chosen for TCRB deep sequencing. It was noted by the authors that analyses of patient blood samples could not be reproduced owing to sample limitations. Immune responses induced by the vaccine were seen in around 94% of patients across multiple MHC alleles. No apparent relationship was observed between pseudoprogression and alterations in the top peripheral T cell clonotypes detected by TCRB sequencing.

The CDR3 contains 11 residues, cysteine and phenylalanine counted. Only CDR3 DNA remains: 33 bases, in frame from the first base. The trim is 7 bases for V and 3 bases for J, with a gap of 6 bases between the germline ends. Sequences MDHEN (CDR1) and SYDVKM (CDR2) are obtained from the germline V gene. Sample time point, as interpreted from the label and publication: week 35, safety follow-up. Each vaccine dose was 300 ug of a 20-mer mutant IDH1 peptide in Montanide, given subcutaneously with topical imiquimod. Across visits V03 through V10, patients got a total of eight vaccinations, given in weeks 1, 3, 5, 7, 11, 15, 19 and 23. The donors had newly diagnosed IDH1-mutant astrocytomas of WHO grade 3 or 4 that showed loss of nuclear ATRX. The samples were drawn from NOA16, a multicentre, single-arm, open-label phase I trial in Germany that tested a mutant IDH1 peptide vaccine in humans for the first time. Genomic DNA for TCRB sequencing was extracted from EDTA blood using the DNeasy Blood and Tissue Kit.

To prepare the library, the immunoSEQ multiplex PCR assay was applied. Following the manufacturer's protocol, the hsTCRB Kit was used to amplify rearranged TCR beta chain sequences. Sequencing of TCRB libraries was carried out on an Illumina MiSeq. As for the original processing: The kit vendor's proprietary platform handled demultiplexing, trimming and gene mapping. TCRdb retrieved this table from immuneACCESS and kept in-frame rearrangements only. Not all clones are present; in checked studies, unresolved V genes account for under half, and no reason is known for the remainder. V, J and clone size were drawn from that table, and D and trimming were deduced from the DNA. The sample data list approximately 45,000 clones, and around 92% of these were observed just once. Approximately 2.5% of the sample is taken by the ten largest. Note on this clone: What antigen it recognizes has not been identified. No much larger clone exists at a distance of one base, and base qualities are not known.

This receptor was taken from a man aged 45-65 years with glioma. This material consisted of PBMCs, taken from a glioma patient whose treatment included an IDH1 peptide vaccine. The chain is made from TRBV28 and TRBJ1-1, with the D segment identity uncertain. The nucleotide sequence is given as TGTGCCAGCATCGGGGACACTGAAGCTTTCTTT. Its coded protein is CASIGDTEAFF.